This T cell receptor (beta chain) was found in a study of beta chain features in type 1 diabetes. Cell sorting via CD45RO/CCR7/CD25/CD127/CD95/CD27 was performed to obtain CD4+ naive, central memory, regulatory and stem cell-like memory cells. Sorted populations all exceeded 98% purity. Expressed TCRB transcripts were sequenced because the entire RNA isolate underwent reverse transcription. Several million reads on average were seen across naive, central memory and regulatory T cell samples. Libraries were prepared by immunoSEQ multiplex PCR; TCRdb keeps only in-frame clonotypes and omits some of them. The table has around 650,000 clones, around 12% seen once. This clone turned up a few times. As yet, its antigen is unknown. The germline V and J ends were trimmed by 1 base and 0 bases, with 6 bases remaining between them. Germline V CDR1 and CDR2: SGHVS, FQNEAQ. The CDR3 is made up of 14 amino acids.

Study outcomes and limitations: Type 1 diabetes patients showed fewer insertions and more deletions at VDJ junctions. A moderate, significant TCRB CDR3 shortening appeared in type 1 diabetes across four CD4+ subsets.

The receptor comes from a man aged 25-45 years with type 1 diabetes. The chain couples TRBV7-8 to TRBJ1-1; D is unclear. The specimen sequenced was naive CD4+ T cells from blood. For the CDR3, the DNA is TGTGCCAGCAGCTTAGGGAGCATGAACACTGAAGCTTTCTTT. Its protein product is CASSLGSMNTEAFF.